One and the same sample provided the 15 T cell receptor beta chains below, sequenced in a study of PD-1 and CTLA-4 blockade in melanoma. Generated by immunoSEQ multiplex PCR, the TCRdb table keeps only in-frame clones and is missing some. In the table there are about 11,000 clones, 65% to 90% of which are singletons. Sequenced here: CD8+ T cells from peripheral blood, sampled from a patient given anti-PD-1 treatment. The receptors were sampled from a human donor with melanoma.

The genes are TRBV23-1 and TRBJ2-2; D is possibly TRBD2 (6 bases). TRBV23-1 belongs to the ORF category, with a function that is uncertain. With 5 bases removed from V and 0 bases from J, the gap between germline ends came to 13 bases. CDR3 length: 16 residues. CDR3 in amino acids: CASSSGGRPNTGELFF. CDR3 bases: TGCGCCAGCAGTTCTGGAGGGAGGCCGAACACCGGGGAGCTGTTTTTT.

The CDR3 bases are TGCGCCAGCAGCCAAGAGGACAGTTTCTACGAGCAGTACTTC. It codes for CASSQEDSFYEQYF. The chain couples TRBV4-1 to TRBJ2-7; D is perhaps TRBD1 (6 bases). The ends were cut back, 0 bases at V and 3 bases at J, with 9 bases in the middle. Germline lookup yields CDR1 MGHRA and CDR2 YSYEKL. The length of the CDR3 is 14 residues.

The V call is TRBV27, the J call TRBJ2-3, with 7 bases that match TRBD2. The germline gives CDR1 MNHEY, CDR2 SMNVEV (reference sequence). The V gene end was trimmed by 5 bases and the J gene end by 5 bases; junction bases not matched to a gene: 10. The CDR3 is made up of 15 amino acids. The CDR3, as DNA: TGTGCCAGCAGTACCTTGGGAGGGGAGGGAGATACGCAGTATTTT. Its translation: CASSTLGGEGDTQYF.

This clone was observed once. The chain employs TRBV6-5 and TRBJ2-7, with D hard to call. The CDR3 runs to 13 residues. Germline V lookup: CDR1 MNHEY, CDR2 SVGAGI. Between the trimmed V and J ends, which lost 2 bases and 2 bases, there was a span of 7 bases. The CDR3 region has the DNA TGTGCCAGCAGTTACGGGGTTACCTACGAGCAGTACTTC. Encoded protein: CASSYGVTYEQYF.

This chain joins TRBV13 and TRBJ1-1, with unresolved D. V dropped 7 bases and J dropped 1 base, with 7 bases sitting between them. This CDR3 comprises 12 residues. Germline CDR1 PRHDT, CDR2 FYEKMQ (reference sequence). The CDR3 region has the DNA TGTGCCAGCACCGGGAGGAACACTGAAGCTTTCTTT. This sequence encodes CASTGRNTEAFF.

The genes are TRBV13 and TRBJ2-3; 8 bases line up with TRBD2. CDR3 length equals 12 residues. Germline V gene sequence: CDR1 PRHDT, CDR2 FYEKMQ (reference sequence). The trim removed 5 bases at V and 6 bases at J, leaving 1 base unmatched. The CDR3 region is CASSREGDTQYF. CDR3 sequence (DNA): TGTGCCAGCAGCCGGGAGGGCGATACGCAGTATTTT. Filled out from reference TRBV13 and TRBJ2-3, the complete variable domain reads AAGVIQSPRHLIKEKRETATLKCYPIPRHDTVYWYQQGPGQDPQFLISFYEKMQSDKGSIPDRFSAQQFSDYHSELNMSSLELGDSALYFCASSREGDTQYFGPGTRLTVL.

The rearrangement links TRBV3-1 (or the pseudogene TRBV3-2) to TRBJ2-7; D call uncertain. This CDR3 is built from 13 residues. V was trimmed by 3 bases and J by 5 bases, leaving 11 bases between them. In germline, CDR1 is LGHDT, CDR2 YNNKEL (reference sequence). CDR3 nucleotides: TGTGCCAGCAGCCAGGCCGACGCGCACGAGCAGTACTTC. It codes for CASSQADAHEQYF.

This sequence joins TRBV2 and TRBJ2-7; TRBD2 might be the D (5 bases). This CDR3 comprises 15 residues. Germline CDR1 reads SNHLY; CDR2 reads FYNNEI. Trimming stripped 7 bases from V and 3 bases from J, with 19 bases between. DNA of the CDR3: TGTGCCAGCACCGAGGGCATTTCGATCGTCTACGAGCAGTACTTC. Its translation is CASTEGISIVYEQYF.

The chain has TRBV2 and TRBJ2-3, with TRBD2 matching 7 bases. After removal of 1 base from V and 4 bases from J, the junction contained 5 bases not matched to a gene. Per germline, CDR1 SNHLY and CDR2 FYNNEI. The CDR3 totals 15 residues. CDR3 sequence: CASSEGRERADTQYF. CDR3 nucleotides: TGTGCCAGCAGTGAAGGGCGGGAGAGGGCAGATACGCAGTATTTT. Based on the CDR3 plus reference TRBV2 and TRBJ2-3, the full variable domain is EPEVTQTPSHQVTQMGQEVILRCVPISNHLYFYWYRQILGQKVEFLVSFYNNEISEKSEIFDDQFSVERPDGSNFTLKIRSTKLEDSAMYFCASSEGRERADTQYFGPGTRLTVL.

This clone was picked up a small number of times. This rearrangement joins TRBV7-9 to TRBJ2-1; TRBD2 aligns across 9 bases. CDR1 SEHNR and CDR2 FQNEAQ come from the germline V gene (reference sequence). The ends lost 4 bases at V and 7 bases at J; junction bases unmatched: 8. The CDR3 runs 15 residues. CDR3 coding DNA: TGTGCCAGCAGCTCCGACCGCGGGAGGGGTAATGAGCAGTTCTTC. Translating it yields CASSSDRGRGNEQFF.

The J gene is TRBJ2-1, the V gene TRBV4-3; TRBD2 might be the D (6 bases). This CDR3 has 15 amino acids. The V and J ends lost 3 bases and 3 bases respectively, with 12 bases between them. Germline lookup yields CDR1 LGHNA and CDR2 YSLEER. The CDR3 sequence is CASSHGWGDYNEQFF. The DNA of the CDR3 is TGCGCCAGCAGCCATGGGTGGGGGGACTACAATGAGCAGTTCTTC.

The chain joins TRBV19 to TRBJ1-5; no clear D gene. V was trimmed by 3 bases and J by 3 bases, leaving 3 bases between them. Germline V CDR1 and CDR2: LNHDA, SQIVND (reference sequence). The CDR3 extends over 12 amino acids. CDR3 protein: CASSIINQPQHF. CDR3 nucleotide sequence: TGTGCCAGTAGTATTATCAATCAGCCCCAGCATTTT. Full variable domain (rest looked up from reference TRBV19 and TRBJ1-5): DGGITQSPKYLFRKEGQNVTLSCEQNLNHDAMYWYRQDPGQGLRLIYYSQIVNDFQKGDIAEGYSVSREKKESFPLTVTSAQKNPTAFYLCASSIINQPQHFGDGTRLSIL.

V usage is TRBV7-9 and J usage is TRBJ1-1; TRBD1 is a possible D gene (5 bases). In germline, CDR1 is SEHNR, CDR2 FQNEAQ (reference sequence). The germline V and J ends were trimmed by 5 bases and 1 base, with 17 bases remaining between them. The CDR3 totals 16 residues. CDR3 amino acids: CASSRTGGSSNTEAFF. The CDR3 bases are TGTGCCAGCAGCCGAACGGGGGGATCGTCGAACACTGAAGCTTTCTTT.

The chain couples TRBV5-1 to TRBJ1-1; maybe TRBD1 (5 bases). The V gene's germline CDR1 is SGHRS and CDR2 YFSETQ. Trimming stripped 6 bases from V and 3 bases from J, with 18 bases between. The CDR3 contains 15 residues. The CDR3 DNA reads as TGCGCCAGCACCAGGGATCTGGGGTCAGACACTGAAGCTTTCTTT. Amino acid sequence: CASTRDLGSDTEAFF. The entire variable domain, with the rest obtained from reference TRBV5-1 and TRBJ1-1, is as follows: KAGVTQTPRYLIKTRGQQVTLSCSPISGHRSVSWYQQTPGQGLQFLFEYFSETQRNKGNFPGRFSGRQFSNSRSEMNVSTLELGDSALYLCASTRDLGSDTEAFFGQGTRLTVV.

The rearrangement joins TRBV11-3 to TRBJ2-1, with 9 bases identical to TRBD1. Looked up from germline, CDR1 is SGHNT and CDR2 is YENEEA. J gave up 6 bases and V 6 bases, and 6 bases lay outside the gene matches. This CDR3 has 14 amino acids. The CDR3 reads CASRPGTGFNEQFF. CDR3 nucleotide sequence: TGTGCCAGCAGACCCGGGACAGGGTTCAATGAGCAGTTCTTC.